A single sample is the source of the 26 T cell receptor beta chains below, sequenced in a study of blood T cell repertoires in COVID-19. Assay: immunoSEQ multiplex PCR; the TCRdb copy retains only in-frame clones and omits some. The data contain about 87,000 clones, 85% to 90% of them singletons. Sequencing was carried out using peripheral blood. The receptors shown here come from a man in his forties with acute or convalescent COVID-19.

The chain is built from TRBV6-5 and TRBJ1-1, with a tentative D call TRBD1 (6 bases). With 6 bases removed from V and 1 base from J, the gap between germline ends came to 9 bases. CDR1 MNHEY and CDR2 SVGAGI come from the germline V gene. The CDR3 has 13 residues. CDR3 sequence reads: CASRRTENTEAFF. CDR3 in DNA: TGTGCCAGCAGGAGGACAGAGAACACTGAAGCTTTCTTT.

The CDR3 DNA sequence: TGTGCCAGCAGTGAACGACAGGGGTGGACTGAAGCTTTCTTT. Translated: CASSERQGWTEAFF. This rearrangement joins TRBV6-1 to TRBJ1-1; 8 bases agree with TRBD1. The CDR3 runs 14 residues. V lost 2 bases and J lost 5; bases outside the gene matches: 4. Germline CDR1 is MNHNS and CDR2 is SASEGT.

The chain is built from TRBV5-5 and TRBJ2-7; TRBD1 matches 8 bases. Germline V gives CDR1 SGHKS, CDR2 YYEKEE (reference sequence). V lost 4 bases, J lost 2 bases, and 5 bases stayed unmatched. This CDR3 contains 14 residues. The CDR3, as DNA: TGTGCCAGCAGCCAGGACAGGGCCCCCTACGAGCAGTACTTC. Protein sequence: CASSQDRAPYEQYF.

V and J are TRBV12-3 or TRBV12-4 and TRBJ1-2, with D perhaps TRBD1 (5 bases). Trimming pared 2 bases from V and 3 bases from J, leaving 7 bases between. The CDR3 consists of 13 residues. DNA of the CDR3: TGTGCCAGCAGTTTAAGGGGCGACTATGGCTACACCTTC. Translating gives CASSLRGDYGYTF.

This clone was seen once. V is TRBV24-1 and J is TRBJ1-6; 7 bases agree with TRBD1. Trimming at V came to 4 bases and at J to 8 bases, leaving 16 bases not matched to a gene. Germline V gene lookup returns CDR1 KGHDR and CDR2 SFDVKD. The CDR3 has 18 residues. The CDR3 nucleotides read TGTGCCACCAGTGAGAGGCCCCACCGTGGGACAGAATATTCACCCCTCCACTTT. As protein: CATSERPHRGTEYSPLHF.

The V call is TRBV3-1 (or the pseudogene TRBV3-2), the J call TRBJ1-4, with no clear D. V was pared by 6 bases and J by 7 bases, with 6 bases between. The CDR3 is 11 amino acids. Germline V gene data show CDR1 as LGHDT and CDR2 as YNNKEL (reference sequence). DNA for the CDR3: TGTGCCAGCAGTAACTCTGAAAAACTGTTTTTT. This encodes CASSNSEKLFF.

The CDR3 nucleotides read TGTGCCAGTAGACGACAGGGCTATGGCTACACCTTC. Encoded protein: CASRRQGYGYTF. The V gene is TRBV19, the J gene TRBJ1-2; 7 bases are a match to TRBD1. After removal of 6 bases from V and 4 bases from J, the junction contained 2 bases not matched to a gene. CDR3 length equals 12 residues. Per germline, CDR1 LNHDA and CDR2 SQIVND (reference sequence).

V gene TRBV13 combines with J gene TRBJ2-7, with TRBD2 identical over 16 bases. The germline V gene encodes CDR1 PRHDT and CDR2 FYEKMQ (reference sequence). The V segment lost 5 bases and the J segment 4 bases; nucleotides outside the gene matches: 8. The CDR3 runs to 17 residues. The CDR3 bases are TGTGCCAGCAGCCTGCGGGGACTAGCGGGAGGGGGATACGAGCAGTACTTC. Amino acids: CASSLRGLAGGGYEQYF. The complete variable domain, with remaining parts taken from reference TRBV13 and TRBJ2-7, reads AAGVIQSPRHLIKEKRETATLKCYPIPRHDTVYWYQQGPGQDPQFLISFYEKMQSDKGSIPDRFSAQQFSDYHSELNMSSLELGDSALYFCASSLRGLAGGGYEQYFGPGTRLTVT.

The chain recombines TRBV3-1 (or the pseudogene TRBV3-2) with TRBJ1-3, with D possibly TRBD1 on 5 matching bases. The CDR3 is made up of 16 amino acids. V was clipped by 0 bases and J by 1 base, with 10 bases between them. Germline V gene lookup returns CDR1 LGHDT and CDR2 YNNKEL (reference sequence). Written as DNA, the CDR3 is TGTGCCAGCAGCCAAGATCGGGGGGGTTCTGGAAACACCATATATTTT. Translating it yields CASSQDRGGSGNTIYF.

The CDR3, as DNA: TGTGCCAGCAGCGCCGGGACAACAAACACCGGGGAGCTGTTTTTT. Its translation: CASSAGTTNTGELFF. The chain is built from TRBV9 and TRBJ2-2, with D possibly TRBD1 on 6 matching bases. From germline, CDR1 is SGDLS and CDR2 YYNGEE. The CDR3 spans 15 residues. V dropped 3 bases and J dropped 2 bases, with 11 bases sitting between them.

The CDR3, as DNA: TGTGCCAGCAGTTCGACAGCCCAAGAGACCCAGTACTTC. Its translation: CASSSTAQETQYF. This chain connects TRBV7-2 to TRBJ2-5; D may be TRBD1 (5 bases). The CDR3 is 13 residues long. V lost 6 bases to trimming and J lost 1 base, with 9 bases between them. CDR1 and CDR2 from the germline V gene are SGHTA and FQGNSA.

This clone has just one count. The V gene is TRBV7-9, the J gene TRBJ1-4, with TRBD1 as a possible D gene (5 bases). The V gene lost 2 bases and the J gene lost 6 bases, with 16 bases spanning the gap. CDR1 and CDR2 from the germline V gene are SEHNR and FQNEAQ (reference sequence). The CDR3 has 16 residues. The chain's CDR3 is CASSLSFASGDEKLFF. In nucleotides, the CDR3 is TGTGCCAGCAGCTTAAGTTTTGCGTCGGGGGATGAAAAACTGTTTTTT.

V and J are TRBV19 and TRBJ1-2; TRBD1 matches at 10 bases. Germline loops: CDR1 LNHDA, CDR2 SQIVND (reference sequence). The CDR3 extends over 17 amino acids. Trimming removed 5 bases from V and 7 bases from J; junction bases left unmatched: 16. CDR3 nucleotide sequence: TGTGCCAGTAGTTCAACCGGGACAGGGGTTCTGTCTTTTGGCTACACCTTC. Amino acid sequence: CASSSTGTGVLSFGYTF.

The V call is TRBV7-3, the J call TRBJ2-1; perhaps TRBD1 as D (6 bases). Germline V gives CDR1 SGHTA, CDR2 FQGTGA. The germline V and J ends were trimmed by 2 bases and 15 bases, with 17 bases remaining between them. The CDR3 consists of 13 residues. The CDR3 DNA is TGTGCCAGCAGCTTAGGGACCACAGGGTATCCGTTCTTC. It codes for CASSLGTTGYPFF. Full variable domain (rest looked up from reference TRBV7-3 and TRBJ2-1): GAGVSQTPSNKVTEKGKYVELRCDPISGHTALYWYRQSLGQGPEFLIYFQGTGAADDSGLPNDRFFAVRPEGSVSTLKIQRTERGDSAVYLCASSLGTTGYPFFGPGTRLTVL.

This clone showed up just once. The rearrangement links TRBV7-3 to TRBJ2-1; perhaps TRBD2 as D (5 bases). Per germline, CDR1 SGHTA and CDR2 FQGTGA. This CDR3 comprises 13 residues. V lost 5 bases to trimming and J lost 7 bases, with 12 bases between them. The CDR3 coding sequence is TGTGCCAGCAGCCCGGGATTGGAGAATGAGCAGTTCTTC. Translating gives CASSPGLENEQFF.

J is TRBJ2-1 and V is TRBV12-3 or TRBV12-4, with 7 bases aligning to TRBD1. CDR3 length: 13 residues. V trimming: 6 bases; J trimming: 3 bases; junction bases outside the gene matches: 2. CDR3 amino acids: CASRRDSYNEQFF. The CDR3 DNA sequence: TGTGCCAGCAGACGGGACAGCTACAATGAGCAGTTCTTC.

CDR3 DNA sequence: TGTGCCAGCAGTTTGCGACAGGGGCGCACAGATACGCAGTATTTT. Translated: CASSLRQGRTDTQYF. The chain carries TRBV7-9 and TRBJ2-3; TRBD1 aligns across 8 bases. The CDR3 contains 15 residues. Germline V CDR1 and CDR2: SEHNR, FQNEAQ (reference sequence). Losses at the gene ends were 6 bases for V and 1 base for J; bases not matched to a gene: 6.

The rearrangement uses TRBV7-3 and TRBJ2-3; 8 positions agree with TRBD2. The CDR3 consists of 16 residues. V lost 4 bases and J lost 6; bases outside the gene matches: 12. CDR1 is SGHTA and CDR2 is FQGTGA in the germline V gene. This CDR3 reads CASSSSGTRGTDTQYF. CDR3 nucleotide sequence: TGTGCCAGCAGCTCTTCCGGGACTAGGGGGACTGATACGCAGTATTTT.

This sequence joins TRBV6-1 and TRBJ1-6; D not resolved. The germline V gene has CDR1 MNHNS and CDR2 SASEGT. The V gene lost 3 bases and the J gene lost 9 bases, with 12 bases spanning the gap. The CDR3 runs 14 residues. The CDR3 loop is CASSELDSPSPLHF. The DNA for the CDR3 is TGTGCCAGCAGTGAGTTGGACTCCCCTTCACCCCTCCACTTT.

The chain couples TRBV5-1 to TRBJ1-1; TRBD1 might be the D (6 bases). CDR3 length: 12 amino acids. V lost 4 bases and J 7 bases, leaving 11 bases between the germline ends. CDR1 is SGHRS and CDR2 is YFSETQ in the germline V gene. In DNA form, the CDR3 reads TGCGCCAGCAGCGGAACAGGGAGTGAAGCTTTCTTT. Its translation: CASSGTGSEAFF. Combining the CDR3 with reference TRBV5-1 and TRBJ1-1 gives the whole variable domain KAGVTQTPRYLIKTRGQQVTLSCSPISGHRSVSWYQQTPGQGLQFLFEYFSETQRNKGNFPGRFSGRQFSNSRSEMNVSTLELGDSALYLCASSGTGSEAFFGQGTRLTVV.

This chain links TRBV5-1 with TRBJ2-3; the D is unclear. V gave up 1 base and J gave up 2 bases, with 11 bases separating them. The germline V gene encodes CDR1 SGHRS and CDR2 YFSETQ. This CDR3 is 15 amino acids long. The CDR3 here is CASSLFESFTDTQYF. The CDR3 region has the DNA TGCGCCAGCAGCTTGTTTGAGTCTTTCACAGATACGCAGTATTTT.

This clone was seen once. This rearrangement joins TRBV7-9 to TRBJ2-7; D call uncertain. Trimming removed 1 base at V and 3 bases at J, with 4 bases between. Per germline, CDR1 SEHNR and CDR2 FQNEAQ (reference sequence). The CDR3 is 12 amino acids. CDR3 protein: CASSLGVYEQYF. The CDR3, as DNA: TGTGCCAGCAGCTTAGGCGTCTACGAGCAGTACTTC.

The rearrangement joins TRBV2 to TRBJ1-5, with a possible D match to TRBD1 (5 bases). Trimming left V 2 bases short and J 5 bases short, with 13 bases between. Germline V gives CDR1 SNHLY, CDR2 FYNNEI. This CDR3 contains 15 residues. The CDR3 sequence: CASSEWGEPYQPQHF. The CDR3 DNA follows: TGTGCCAGCAGTGAATGGGGGGAACCGTATCAGCCCCAGCATTTT.

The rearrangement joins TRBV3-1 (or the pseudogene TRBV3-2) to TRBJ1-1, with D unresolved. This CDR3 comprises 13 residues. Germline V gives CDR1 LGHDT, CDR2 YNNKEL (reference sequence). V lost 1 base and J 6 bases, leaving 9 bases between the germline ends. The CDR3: CASSQARGSEAFF. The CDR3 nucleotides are TGTGCCAGCAGCCAAGCTAGAGGATCTGAAGCTTTCTTT.

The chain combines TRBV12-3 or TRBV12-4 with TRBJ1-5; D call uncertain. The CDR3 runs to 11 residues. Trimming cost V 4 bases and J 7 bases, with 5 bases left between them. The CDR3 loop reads CASSSGQPQHF. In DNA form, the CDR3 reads TGTGCCAGCAGTTCGGGGCAGCCCCAGCATTTT.

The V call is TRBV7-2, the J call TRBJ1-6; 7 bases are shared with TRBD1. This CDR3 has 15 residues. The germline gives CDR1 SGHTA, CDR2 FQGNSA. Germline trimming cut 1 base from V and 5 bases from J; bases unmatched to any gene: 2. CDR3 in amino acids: CASSLGTGNNSPLHF. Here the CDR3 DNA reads TGTGCCAGCAGCTTAGGGACAGGAAATAATTCACCCCTCCACTTT. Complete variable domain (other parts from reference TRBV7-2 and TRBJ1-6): GAGVSQSPSNKVTEKGKDVELRCDPISGHTALYWYRQSLGQGLEFLIYFQGNSAPDKSGLPSDRFSAERTGGSVSTLTIQRTQQEDSAVYLCASSLGTGNNSPLHFGNGTRLTVT.